A single sample is the source of the 21 T cell receptor beta chains below, sequenced in a study of T-cell memory formation after mild COVID-19. TCRdb re-called the 5' RACE reads through MiXCR, storing one row per CDR3 protein. The repertoire holds about 600,000 distinct CDR3 sequences, roughly a fifth seen once, with about 8.7% in the top ten. The sample consisted of PBMCs or a T cell subset sorted from them (not recorded which). Receptor source: an adult woman who had mild COVID-19 (a few samples of this study predate the infection). Cell type and time point are not known.

In its sample, this clonotype was seen a few times. This chain uses TRBV12-3 or TRBV12-4 with TRBJ2-7; 13 bases align to TRBD2. The CDR3 runs 15 residues. Germline trimming cut 5 bases from V and 6 bases from J; bases unmatched to any gene: 7. The CDR3 DNA reads TGTGCCAGCAGTCCCGGACTAGCGGGAGCGGCCGAGCAGTACTTC. Protein sequence: CASSPGLAGAAEQYF.

This clonotype was seen ten or more times. The V call is TRBV11-2, the J call TRBJ2-1; D is uncertain. The V gene lost 3 bases and the J gene lost 8 bases, with 14 bases spanning the gap. Per the germline V gene, CDR1 is SGHAT and CDR2 is FQNNGV. The CDR3 covers 14 residues. The CDR3 is CASSFGPAPDEQFF. DNA of the CDR3: TGTGCCAGCAGCTTCGGACCCGCCCCCGATGAGCAGTTCTTC. Full variable domain (rest looked up from reference TRBV11-2 and TRBJ2-1): EAGVAQSPRYKIIEKRQSVAFWCNPISGHATLYWYQQILGQGPKLLIQFQNNGVVDDSQLPKDRFSAERLKGVDSTLKIQPAKLEDSAVYLCASSFGPAPDEQFFGPGTRLTVL.

This clonotype turned up a few times. This chain connects TRBV12-3 or TRBV12-4 to TRBJ1-1, with D possibly matching TRBD1 (6 bases). The length of the CDR3 is 15 residues. The V and J ends lost 2 bases and 5 bases respectively, with 15 bases between them. CDR3 nucleotide sequence: TGTGCCAGCAGTTTAATGGGGGCCGAGAGGACTGAAGCTTTCTTT. Its protein product is CASSLMGAERTEAFF.

The chain links TRBV2 to TRBJ2-7, with 8 bases lining up with TRBD1. With V trimmed by 4 bases and J by 12 bases, 2 bases remained unmatched. Germline V gives CDR1 SNHLY, CDR2 FYNNEI. This CDR3 is built from 10 residues. The CDR3 DNA reads as TGTGCCAGCAGTGGGGACAGGAGGTACTTC. It encodes CASSGDRRYF.

The chain is built from TRBV20-1 and TRBJ2-7; D is unresolved. CDR1 DFQATT and CDR2 SNEGSKA come from the germline V gene (reference sequence). This CDR3 is built from 13 residues. V lost 1 base to trimming and J lost 0 bases, with 7 bases between them. The CDR3 sequence is CSARAVFSYEQYF. In DNA, the CDR3 is TGCAGTGCTAGAGCCGTTTTCTCCTACGAGCAGTACTTC.

V usage is TRBV4-3 and J usage is TRBJ2-1; 9 bases map to TRBD2. In germline, CDR1 is LGHNA, CDR2 YSLEER. The CDR3 is 18 residues long. V shed 0 bases, J shed 6 bases, and the junction held 12 bases outside the gene matches. This CDR3 reads CASSQEVISGSGGNEQFF. For the CDR3, the DNA is TGCGCCAGCAGCCAAGAGGTAATTAGCGGGAGTGGTGGCAATGAGCAGTTCTTC.

This clonotype was picked up a small number of times. This chain links TRBV7-9 with TRBJ2-1, with TRBD1 matching 9 bases. V was pared by 6 bases and J by 9 bases, with 15 bases of the junction left unmatched. CDR1 and CDR2 from the germline V gene are SEHNR and FQNEAQ (reference sequence). The CDR3 consists of 16 residues. The CDR3 bases are TGTGCCAGCAGATTTACGTCAGGACAGGGGAGGGGTGAGCAGTTCTTC. Amino acid sequence: CASRFTSGQGRGEQFF.

This clonotype came up a few times. V usage is TRBV7-6 and J usage is TRBJ2-5; D is perhaps TRBD1 (6 bases). The ends were cut back, 0 bases at V and 5 bases at J, with 19 bases in the middle. The germline CDR1 and CDR2 sequences are SGHVS and FNYEAQ. The CDR3 is 17 amino acids. The CDR3 loop reads CASSLAQARQVGETQYF. CDR3 coding DNA: TGTGCCAGCAGCTTAGCGCAGGCGAGACAGGTGGGGGAGACCCAGTACTTC.

In this sample, this clonotype turned up a few times. The chain joins TRBV4-1 to TRBJ2-5; 12 bases fit TRBD2. Trimming took 3 bases from V and 3 from J; bases not matched to a gene: 11. This CDR3 is 18 amino acids long. The germline V gene has CDR1 MGHRA and CDR2 YSYEKL. This CDR3 is CASSHLLRLAGVKETQYF. CDR3 in DNA: TGCGCCAGCAGCCACCTACTCCGACTAGCGGGGGTCAAAGAGACCCAGTACTTC.

The chain is built from TRBV30 and TRBJ1-4; 8 bases match TRBD1. This CDR3 contains 15 residues. Germline CDR1 and CDR2: GTSNPN and SVGIG (reference sequence). The J segment lost 8 bases and the V segment lost 0 bases, leaving 8 bases of the junction unmatched. CDR3 loop: CAWSVLGTGGEKLFF. CDR3 sequence (DNA): TGTGCCTGGAGTGTACTCGGGACAGGTGGGGAAAAACTGTTTTTT.

This sequence joins TRBV5-8 and TRBJ2-7; no clear D gene. The CDR3 is made up of 12 amino acids. Deletions cut 3 bases from V and 4 bases from J, with 8 bases between. Germline CDR1 is SGHTS and CDR2 is YDEGEE. CDR3 bases: TGTGCCAGCAGCTCGGAGAGGTACGAGCAGTACTTC. The encoded protein is CASSSERYEQYF.

The chain recombines TRBV7-9 with TRBJ1-6; D remains ambiguous. Germline V CDR1 and CDR2: SEHNR, FQNEAQ (reference sequence). Trimming removed 1 base from V and 10 bases from J, with 8 bases in between. This CDR3 comprises 13 residues. For the CDR3, the DNA is TGTGCCAGCAGCTTAGGGAGGGTGTCACCCCTCCACTTT. Amino acid sequence: CASSLGRVSPLHF.

This clonotype was counted between two and nine times. This sequence joins TRBV3-1 and TRBJ2-7; D might be TRBD2 (5 bases). The germline V and J ends were trimmed by 1 base and 3 bases, with 10 bases remaining between them. Per the germline V gene, CDR1 is LGHDT and CDR2 is YNNKEL (reference sequence). The length of the CDR3 is 14 residues. CDR3 sequence reads: CASSQGEGGYEQYF. The CDR3 region has the DNA TGTGCCAGCAGCCAAGGCGAGGGCGGCTACGAGCAGTACTTC.

This sequence joins TRBV7-2 and TRBJ2-2; D possibly corresponds to TRBD2 (5 bases). Germline V gives CDR1 SGHTA, CDR2 FQGNSA. The V gene lost 3 bases and the J gene lost 5 bases, with 13 bases spanning the gap. CDR3 length equals 15 residues. The CDR3 reads CASSFSGSRTGELFF. Here the CDR3 DNA reads TGTGCCAGCAGCTTTTCTGGGAGCAGGACCGGGGAGCTGTTTTTT. Looking up the rest from reference TRBV7-2 and TRBJ2-2 gives the full variable domain: GAGVSQSPSNKVTEKGKDVELRCDPISGHTALYWYRQSLGQGLEFLIYFQGNSAPDKSGLPSDRFSAERTGGSVSTLTIQRTQQEDSAVYLCASSFSGSRTGELFFGEGSRLTVL.

This clonotype was counted only a few times. The V and J genes are TRBV7-2 and TRBJ2-1; D possibly uses TRBD1 or TRBD2 (6 bases each). Germline V gene lookup returns CDR1 SGHTA and CDR2 FQGNSA. Between the trimmed V and J ends, which lost 5 bases and 8 bases, there was a span of 13 bases. The CDR3 totals 13 residues. The CDR3 here is CASSPTGAYEQFF. In DNA form, the CDR3 reads TGTGCCAGCAGCCCCACGGGGGCGTATGAGCAGTTCTTC.

This clonotype occurred a few times. The chain is built from TRBV19 and TRBJ1-5; perhaps TRBD1 as D (6 bases). V shed 5 bases and J shed 16 bases, with 15 bases lying between them. CDR3 length: 11 residues. CDR1 and CDR2 from the germline V gene are LNHDA and SQIVND (reference sequence). CDR3 DNA: TGTGCCAGTAGTCAGGGGATCCTACCCCATTTT. This translates into CASSQGILPHF.

V gene TRBV20-1 combines with J gene TRBJ2-2; either TRBD1 or TRBD2 may supply D (5 bases each). Trimming removed 5 bases from V and 4 bases from J, with 14 bases in between. CDR3 length: 14 residues. Per germline, CDR1 DFQATT and CDR2 SNEGSKA (reference sequence). CDR3 sequence reads: CSAARGAGTGELFF. The CDR3 DNA reads as TGCAGTGCTGCGCGAGGGGCGGGCACCGGGGAGCTGTTTTTT.

The gene calls are TRBV24-1 and TRBJ1-1; D might be TRBD1 (6 bases). Trimming removed 5 bases from V and 4 bases from J, with 13 bases in between. The CDR3 covers 14 residues. Germline CDR1 is KGHDR and CDR2 is SFDVKD. The CDR3, as DNA: TGTGCCACCAGTGCCACAGGGCTTCTCACTGAAGCTTTCTTT. Translating gives CATSATGLLTEAFF.

In DNA, the CDR3 is TGTGCCAGCAGCTGGACGACACCCTCCACAGATACGCAGTATTTT. Translated: CASSWTTPSTDTQYF. The V gene is TRBV7-2, the J gene TRBJ2-3; D uncertain. Trimming took 4 bases from V and 2 from J, leaving 13 bases between them. This CDR3 is built from 15 residues. In germline, CDR1 is SGHTA, CDR2 FQGNSA.

Ten or more counts support this clonotype. The chain couples TRBV15 to TRBJ2-1; D might be TRBD2 (5 bases). Per germline, CDR1 LNHNV and CDR2 YYDKDF (reference sequence). CDR3 length equals 11 residues. Trimming pared 6 bases from V and 6 bases from J, leaving 6 bases between. The DNA for the CDR3 is TGTGCCACCAGAGAGGGCAATGAGCAGTTCTTC. Protein product: CATREGNEQFF. Looking up the rest from reference TRBV15 and TRBJ2-1 gives the full variable domain: DAMVIQNPRYQVTQFGKPVTLSCSQTLNHNVMYWYQQKSSQAPKLLFHYYDKDFNNEADTPDNFQSRRPNTSFCFLDIRSPGLGDTAMYLCATREGNEQFFGPGTRLTVL.

This chain connects TRBV11-3 to TRBJ2-1; D tentatively reads TRBD1 or TRBD2 (5 bases each). Deletions cut 5 bases from V and 7 bases from J, with 27 bases between. This CDR3 region has 18 residues. CDR1 is SGHNT and CDR2 is YENEEA in the germline V gene. CDR3 region: CASSQRPIMQTWGNEQFF. The CDR3 DNA sequence: TGTGCCAGCAGCCAGAGACCCATTATGCAGACCTGGGGGAATGAGCAGTTCTTC.